This T cell receptor beta chain was recorded in a study of T-cell reconstitution after alpha-beta-depleted transplantation in children. Study results and limitations: By about two months after transplant, alpha-beta T cells reportedly arose from several hundred graft clones that had expanded.

Unique molecular identifiers tagged the TCRbeta library. TCRdb re-analysed the PCR reads in MiXCR, keeping a single row per CDR3 protein. The sample includes over 200,000 distinct CDR3 sequences, roughly 10% of them seen just once. As concerns this clonotype: Its antigen is not identified.

Between the trimmed V and J ends, which lost 4 bases and 5 bases, there was a span of 13 bases. The CDR3 spans 13 residues. CDR1 is DFQATT and CDR2 is SNEGSKA in the germline V gene (reference sequence). V and J are TRBV20-1 and TRBJ2-3; D perhaps matches TRBD2 (5 bases). This TCR was recovered from a child under two years old with acute myeloid leukemia, due to receive a stem cell transplant. Sequences were derived from PBMCs, sampled before TCRalphabeta/CD19-depleted stem cell transplant. CDR3 loop: CSANGIGRDTQYF. Written as DNA, the CDR3 is TGCAGTGCTAACGGGATTGGGAGAGATACGCAGTATTTT.